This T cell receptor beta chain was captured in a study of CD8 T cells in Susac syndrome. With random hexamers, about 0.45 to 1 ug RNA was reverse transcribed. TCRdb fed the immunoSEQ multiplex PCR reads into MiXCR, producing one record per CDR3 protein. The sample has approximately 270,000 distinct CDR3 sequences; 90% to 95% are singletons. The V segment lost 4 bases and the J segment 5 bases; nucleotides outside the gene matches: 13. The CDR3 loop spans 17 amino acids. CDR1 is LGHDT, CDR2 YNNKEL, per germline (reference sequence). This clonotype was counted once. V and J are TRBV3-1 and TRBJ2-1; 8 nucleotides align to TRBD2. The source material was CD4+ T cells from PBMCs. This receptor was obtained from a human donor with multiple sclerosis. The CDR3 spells CASSPEVFPGGNNEQFF. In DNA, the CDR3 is TGTGCCAGCAGCCCGGAAGTTTTTCCGGGGGGGAACAATGAGCAGTTCTTC.